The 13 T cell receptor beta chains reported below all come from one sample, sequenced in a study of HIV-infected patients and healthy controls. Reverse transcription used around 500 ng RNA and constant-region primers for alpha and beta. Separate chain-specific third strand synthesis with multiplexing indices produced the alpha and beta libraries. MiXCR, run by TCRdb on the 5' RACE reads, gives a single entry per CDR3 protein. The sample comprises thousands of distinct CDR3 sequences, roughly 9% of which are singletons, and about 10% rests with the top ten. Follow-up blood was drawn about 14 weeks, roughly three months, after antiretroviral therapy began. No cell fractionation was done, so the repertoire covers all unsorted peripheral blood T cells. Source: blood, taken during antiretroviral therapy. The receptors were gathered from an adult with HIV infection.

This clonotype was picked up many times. The CDR3 sequence: CASMTGGPITGELFF. The CDR3 nucleotides are TGTGCCAGTATGACGGGGGGGCCGATCACCGGGGAGCTGTTTTTT. The V call is TRBV19, the J call TRBJ2-2; TRBD2 aligns across 8 bases. The V and J ends lost 7 bases and 4 bases, in that order; junction bases with no gene match: 8. The V gene's germline CDR1 is LNHDA and CDR2 SQIVND (reference sequence). The CDR3 totals 15 residues.

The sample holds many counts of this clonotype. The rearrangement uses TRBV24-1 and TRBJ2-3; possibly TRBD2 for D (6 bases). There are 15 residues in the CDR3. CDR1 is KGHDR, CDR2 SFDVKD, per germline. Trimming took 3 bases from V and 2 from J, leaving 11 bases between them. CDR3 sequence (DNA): TGTGCCACCAGTGATCAGCGGGCAAACACAGATACGCAGTATTTT. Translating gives CATSDQRANTDTQYF.

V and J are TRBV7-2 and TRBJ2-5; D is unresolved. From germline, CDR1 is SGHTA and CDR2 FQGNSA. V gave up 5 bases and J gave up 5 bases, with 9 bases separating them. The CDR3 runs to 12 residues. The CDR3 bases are TGTGCCAGCAGCAGAGCGCGGGAGACCCAGTACTTC. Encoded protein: CASSRARETQYF.

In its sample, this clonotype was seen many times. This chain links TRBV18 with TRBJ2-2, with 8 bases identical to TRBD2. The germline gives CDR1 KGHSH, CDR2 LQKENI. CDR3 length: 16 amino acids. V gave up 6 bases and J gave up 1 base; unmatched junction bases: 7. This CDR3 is CASSPRAGVNTGELFF. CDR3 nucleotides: TGTGCCAGCTCCCCTAGAGCGGGAGTGAACACCGGGGAGCTGTTTTTT.

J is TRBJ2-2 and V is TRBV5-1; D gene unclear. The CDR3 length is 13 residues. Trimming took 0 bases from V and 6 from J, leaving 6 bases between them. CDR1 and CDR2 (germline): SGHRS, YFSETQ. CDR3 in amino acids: CASSLELAGELFF. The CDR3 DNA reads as TGCGCCAGCAGCTTGGAACTGGCCGGGGAGCTGTTTTTT.

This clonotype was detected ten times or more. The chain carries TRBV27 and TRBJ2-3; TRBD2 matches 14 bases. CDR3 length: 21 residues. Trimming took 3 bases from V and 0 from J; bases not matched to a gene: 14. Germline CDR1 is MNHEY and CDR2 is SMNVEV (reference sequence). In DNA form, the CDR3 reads TGTGCCAGCAGTTTTCAGTTATGGGGACTAGCGGGGGACCCTAGCACAGATACGCAGTATTTT. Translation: CASSFQLWGLAGDPSTDTQYF.

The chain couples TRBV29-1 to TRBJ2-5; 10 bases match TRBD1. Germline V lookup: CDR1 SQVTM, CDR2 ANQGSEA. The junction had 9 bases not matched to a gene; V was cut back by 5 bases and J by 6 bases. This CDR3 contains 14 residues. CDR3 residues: CSVTGTGVRKTQYF. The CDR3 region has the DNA TGCAGCGTTACCGGGACAGGGGTTCGAAAGACCCAGTACTTC.

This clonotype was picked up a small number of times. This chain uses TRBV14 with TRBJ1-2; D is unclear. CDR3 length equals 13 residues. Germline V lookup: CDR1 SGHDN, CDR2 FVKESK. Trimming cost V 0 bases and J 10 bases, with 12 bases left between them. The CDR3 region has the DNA TGTGCCAGCAGCCAAGATGAGAGGGTCCCCTACACCTTC. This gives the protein CASSQDERVPYTF. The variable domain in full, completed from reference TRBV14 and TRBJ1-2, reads EAGVTQFPSHSVIEKGQTVTLRCDPISGHDNLYWYRRVMGKEIKFLLHFVKESKQDESGMPNNRFLAERTGGTYSTLKVQPAELEDSGVYFCASSQDERVPYTFGSGTRLTVV.

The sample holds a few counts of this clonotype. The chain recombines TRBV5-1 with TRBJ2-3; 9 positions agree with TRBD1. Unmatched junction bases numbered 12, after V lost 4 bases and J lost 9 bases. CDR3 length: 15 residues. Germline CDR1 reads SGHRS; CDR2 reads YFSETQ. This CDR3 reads CASSPEGQGSRTQYF. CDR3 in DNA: TGCGCCAGCAGCCCTGAGGGACAGGGAAGTCGGACGCAGTATTTT.

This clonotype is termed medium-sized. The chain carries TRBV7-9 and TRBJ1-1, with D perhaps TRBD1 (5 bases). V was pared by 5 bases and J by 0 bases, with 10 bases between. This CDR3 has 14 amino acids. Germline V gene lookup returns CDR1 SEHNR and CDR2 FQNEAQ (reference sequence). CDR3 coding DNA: TGTGCCAGCAGCCTTGGACAAATGAACACTGAAGCTTTCTTT. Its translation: CASSLGQMNTEAFF.

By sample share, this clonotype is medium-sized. The CDR3 region is CSVAAGSGRTEAFF. Written as DNA, the CDR3 is TGCAGCGTTGCCGCAGGGAGTGGCAGGACTGAAGCTTTCTTT. The rearrangement joins TRBV29-1 to TRBJ1-1, with D tentatively TRBD1 (5 bases). V was shortened by 4 bases and J by 5 bases, with 17 bases between the two germline ends. The CDR3 runs to 14 residues. Looked up from germline, CDR1 is SQVTM and CDR2 is ANQGSEA.

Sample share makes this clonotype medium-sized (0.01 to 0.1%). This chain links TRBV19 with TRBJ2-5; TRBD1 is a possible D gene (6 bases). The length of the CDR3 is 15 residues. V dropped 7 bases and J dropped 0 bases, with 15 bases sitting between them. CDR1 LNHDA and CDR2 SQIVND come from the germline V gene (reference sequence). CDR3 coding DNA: TGTGCCAGTAAAAGGACAGTAACGTACCAAGAGACCCAGTACTTC. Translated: CASKRTVTYQETQYF.

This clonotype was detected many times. CDR3 sequence (DNA): TGTGCCAGTAGTATAGGCGGGGGGGCCTGGAATGAGCAGTTCTTC. Its translation: CASSIGGGAWNEQFF. V is TRBV19 and J is TRBJ2-1, with 9 bases matching TRBD2. The CDR3 spans 15 residues. CDR1 is LNHDA, CDR2 SQIVND, per germline (reference sequence). V lost 1 base to trimming and J lost 7 bases; unmatched junction nucleotides: 5.